Following are 2 T cell receptor beta chains from one sample sequenced in a study of blood T cell repertoires in COVID-19. Measured with immunoSEQ multiplex PCR; TCRdb has only the in-frame clones, and not every one. The sample holds tens of thousands of clones, roughly 83% seen once. The source material was peripheral blood. The receptor source for this set is a man aged 35 to 55 with acute or convalescent COVID-19.

This clone was seen only once. The V and J genes are TRBV7-3 and TRBJ2-2; the match to TRBD2 covers 10 bases. The CDR3 loop spans 16 amino acids. V lost 5 bases, J lost 4 bases, and 7 bases stayed unmatched. Germline V gene sequence: CDR1 SGHTA, CDR2 FQGTGA. CDR3 region: CASSLERGGRTGELFF. CDR3 nucleotides: TGTGCCAGCAGCCTAGAGCGGGGGGGTCGCACCGGGGAGCTGTTTTTT.

The chain links TRBV6-2 or TRBV6-3 to TRBJ1-2; 9 bases agree with TRBD1. The CDR3 is made up of 16 amino acids. The trim removed 5 bases at V and 4 bases at J, leaving 11 bases unmatched. The germline CDR1 and CDR2 sequences are MNHEY and SVGEGT. For the CDR3, the DNA is TGTGCCAGCAGTCGGCCGGGACAGGGCCGTCTCTATGGCTACACCTTC. It encodes CASSRPGQGRLYGYTF.